The next 19 T cell receptor beta chains were all read from a single sample in a study of cytomegalovirus exposure and HLA in healthy donors. Vbeta (60) and Jbeta (13) primers were used in the PCR. Measured with immunoSEQ multiplex PCR; TCRdb has only the in-frame clones, and not every one. The profile shows 85,000 to 120,000 clones, about two thirds of them singletons. Material for sequencing was PBMCs. Every receptor here comes from a boy between 10 and 17 years old in good health and CMV-seronegative.

This chain joins TRBV7-6 and TRBJ2-7, with D perhaps TRBD1 (5 bases). Between the trimmed V and J ends, which lost 2 bases and 7 bases, there was a span of 15 bases. This CDR3 is 14 amino acids long. Germline V CDR1 and CDR2: SGHVS, FNYEAQ. The CDR3 DNA reads as TGTGCCAGCAGCTTATACACAGGACCGAAGGAGCAGTACTTC. Amino acids: CASSLYTGPKEQYF.

The chain joins TRBV11-3 to TRBJ2-7, with TRBD1 matching over 7 bases. Germline V lookup: CDR1 SGHNT, CDR2 YENEEA. Unmatched junction bases numbered 10, after V lost 1 base and J lost 7 bases. The CDR3 contains 15 residues. The CDR3 region is CASSLAGTVSEEQYF. In DNA form, the CDR3 reads TGTGCCAGCAGCTTAGCCGGGACAGTGTCCGAGGAGCAGTACTTC.

The J gene is TRBJ1-2, the V gene TRBV30; TRBD1 might be the D (5 bases). The CDR3 extends over 14 amino acids. With 1 base removed from V and 8 bases from J, the gap between germline ends came to 17 bases. The germline V gene has CDR1 GTSNPN and CDR2 SVGIG (reference sequence). CDR3 sequence: CAWSGRTGLRGYTF. Written as DNA, the CDR3 is TGTGCCTGGAGTGGACGAACAGGTTTGCGGGGCTACACCTTC. The full variable domain, rest sourced from reference TRBV30 and TRBJ1-2, is SQTIHQWPATLVQPVGSPLSLECTVEGTSNPNLYWYRQAAGRGLQLLFYSVGIGQISSEVPQNLSASRPQDRQFILSSKKLLLSDSGFYLCAWSGRTGLRGYTFGSGTRLTVV.

This clone occurred a few times. The chain links TRBV7-8 to TRBJ1-5; D is possibly TRBD1 (6 bases). CDR3 size: 19 residues. In germline, CDR1 is SGHVS, CDR2 FQNEAQ. V shed 1 base and J shed 0 bases, with 19 bases lying between them. The CDR3 region is CASSLGLVGGDLSNQPQHF. The DNA for the CDR3 is TGTGCCAGCAGCTTAGGCTTGGTAGGGGGAGATCTTAGCAATCAGCCCCAGCATTTT.

This clone was counted a few times. The chain joins TRBV30 to TRBJ2-1; no firm D call. V was pared by 0 bases and J by 3 bases, with 3 bases between. This CDR3 contains 12 residues. In germline, CDR1 is GTSNPN, CDR2 SVGIG (reference sequence). CDR3 loop: CAWSVLYNEQFF. DNA for the CDR3: TGTGCCTGGAGTGTACTCTACAATGAGCAGTTCTTC.

The table lists this clone with a count of one. This chain connects TRBV7-2 to TRBJ2-2; 12 bases line up with TRBD1. V shed 7 bases and J 4 bases; nucleotides not matched to a gene: 13. CDR1 is SGHTA, CDR2 FQGNSA, per germline. The CDR3 consists of 18 residues. This chain's CDR3 is CASTGGTGGTYRTGELFF. The CDR3 coding sequence is TGTGCCAGCACTGGAGGGACAGGGGGCACGTATCGCACCGGGGAGCTGTTTTTT.

The rearrangement links TRBV29-1 to TRBJ2-2, with D perhaps matching TRBD2 (6 bases). V was trimmed by 7 bases and J by 1 base, leaving 10 bases between them. CDR3 length: 13 residues. The germline gives CDR1 SQVTM, CDR2 ANQGSEA. The CDR3 nucleotides are TGCAGCGGGAGGGAAGGGAACACCGGGGAGCTGTTTTTT. Translated: CSGREGNTGELFF.

The V call is TRBV30, the J call TRBJ1-1; no clear D gene. The V end was cut by 8 bases, the J end by 4 bases, with 8 bases between. The CDR3 contains 10 residues. Per germline, CDR1 GTSNPN and CDR2 SVGIG (reference sequence). CDR3 protein: CALEATEAFF. The CDR3 DNA reads TGTGCCCTAGAGGCCACTGAAGCTTTCTTT.

The chain uses TRBV2 and TRBJ1-2; 9 bases line up with TRBD1. Losses at the gene ends were 5 bases for V and 8 bases for J; bases not matched to a gene: 9. CDR1 SNHLY and CDR2 FYNNEI come from the germline V gene. This CDR3 comprises 14 residues. The CDR3 sequence is CASSWDRELYGYTF. CDR3 nucleotide sequence: TGTGCCAGCAGTTGGGACAGGGAGCTGTACGGCTACACCTTC.

The chain combines TRBV5-1 with TRBJ1-1; TRBD1 is a possible D gene (6 bases). Trimming removed 2 bases from V and 6 bases from J, with 20 bases in between. Germline loops: CDR1 SGHRS, CDR2 YFSETQ. This CDR3 is 16 amino acids long. CDR3 loop: CASSFYLQGSGSEAFF. CDR3 coding DNA: TGCGCCAGCAGCTTTTACCTCCAGGGGTCGGGGTCTGAAGCTTTCTTT.

The rearrangement joins TRBV5-4 to TRBJ2-1; D possibly corresponds to TRBD2 (6 bases). Trimming cost V 2 bases and J 3 bases, with 12 bases left between them. CDR1 is SGHNT, CDR2 YYREEE, per germline (reference sequence). The CDR3 is 15 residues long. Written as DNA, the CDR3 is TGTGCCAGCAGCTTCCGCGGGAACCGCTACAATGAGCAGTTCTTC. It translates to CASSFRGNRYNEQFF.

This sequence joins TRBV7-8 and TRBJ1-5, with a tentative D call TRBD1 (6 bases). CDR1 SGHVS and CDR2 FQNEAQ come from the germline V gene. CDR3 length equals 15 residues. Trimming removed 1 base from V and 7 bases from J, with 14 bases in between. The CDR3 nucleotides are TGTGCCAGCAGCTTAGGATCAGGGGTCGCCCAGCCCCAGCATTTT. Translation: CASSLGSGVAQPQHF.

The rearrangement links TRBV6-1 to TRBJ2-5; D is unresolved. The germline CDR1 and CDR2 sequences are MNHNS and SASEGT. The CDR3 has 13 amino acids. Between the trimmed V and J ends, which lost 1 base and 3 bases, there was a span of 6 bases. CDR3 protein: CASSEGIKETQYF. DNA of the CDR3: TGTGCCAGCAGTGAAGGTATTAAAGAGACCCAGTACTTC.

V usage is TRBV5-1 and J usage is TRBJ1-1; the match to TRBD1 covers 7 bases. Per the germline V gene, CDR1 is SGHRS and CDR2 is YFSETQ. CDR3 size: 15 residues. The ends lost 0 bases at V and 7 bases at J; junction bases unmatched: 9. CDR3 nucleotide sequence: TGCGCCAGCAGCTTGGACAGGGGACTCCCCTATGAAGCTTTCTTT. This sequence encodes CASSLDRGLPYEAFF.

The chain combines TRBV30 with TRBJ1-1; a weak D match, TRBD1 (5 bases). Looked up from germline, CDR1 is GTSNPN and CDR2 is SVGIG (reference sequence). The CDR3 runs to 13 residues. V lost 5 bases to trimming and J lost 4 bases, with 14 bases between them. The CDR3 sequence: CAWGIGGGTEAFF. Here the CDR3 DNA reads TGTGCCTGGGGGATTGGGGGAGGCACTGAAGCTTTCTTT.

The rearrangement uses TRBV27 and TRBJ2-7, with TRBD1 matching over 9 bases. This CDR3 has 13 amino acids. V gave up 4 bases and J gave up 5 bases; unmatched junction bases: 3. Germline assignment: CDR1 MNHEY and CDR2 SMNVEV (reference sequence). CDR3 coding DNA: TGTGCCAGCAGTTACAGGGGGCGCGACGAGCAGTACTTC. It translates to CASSYRGRDEQYF.

This chain connects TRBV11-2 to TRBJ1-2; D is unclear. The germline CDR1 and CDR2 sequences are SGHAT and FQNNGV. There are 13 residues in the CDR3. The V gene lost 5 bases and the J gene lost 4 bases, with 11 bases spanning the gap. The CDR3 DNA reads TGTGCCAGCAGCGCGTACTCTGTCTATGGCTACACCTTC. It specifies CASSAYSVYGYTF.

The V and J genes are TRBV2 and TRBJ1-6; D possibly corresponds to TRBD1 (6 bases). Trimming stripped 4 bases from V and 0 bases from J, with 13 bases between. The germline V gene encodes CDR1 SNHLY and CDR2 FYNNEI. This CDR3 is built from 17 residues. In nucleotides, the CDR3 is TGTGCCAGCAGTGGGCAGGGGATCCTCTCCTATAATTCACCCCTCCACTTT. Translating it yields CASSGQGILSYNSPLHF.

This clone was seen only a few times. The CDR3 spells CASSAASSADTQYF. DNA for the CDR3: TGTGCCAGCAGCGCAGCCTCTAGCGCAGATACGCAGTATTTT. The genes are TRBV7-9 and TRBJ2-3, with a tentative D call TRBD2 (6 bases). The CDR3 consists of 14 residues. Germline-derived CDR1 and CDR2 are SEHNR and FQNEAQ (reference sequence). V shed 5 bases and J shed 4 bases, with 13 bases lying between them.